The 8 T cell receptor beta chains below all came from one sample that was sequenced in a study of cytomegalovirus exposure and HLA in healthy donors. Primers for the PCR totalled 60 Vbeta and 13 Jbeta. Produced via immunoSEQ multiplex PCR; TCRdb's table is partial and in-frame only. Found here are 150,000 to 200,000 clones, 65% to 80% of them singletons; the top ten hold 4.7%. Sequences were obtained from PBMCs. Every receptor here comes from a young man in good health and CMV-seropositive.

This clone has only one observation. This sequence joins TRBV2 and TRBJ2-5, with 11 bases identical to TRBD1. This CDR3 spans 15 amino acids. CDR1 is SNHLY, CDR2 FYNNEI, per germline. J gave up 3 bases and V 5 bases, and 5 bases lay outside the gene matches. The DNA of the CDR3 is TGTGCCAGCAGTCGGACAGGGGGCGGAGAAGAGACCCAGTACTTC. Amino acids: CASSRTGGGEETQYF.

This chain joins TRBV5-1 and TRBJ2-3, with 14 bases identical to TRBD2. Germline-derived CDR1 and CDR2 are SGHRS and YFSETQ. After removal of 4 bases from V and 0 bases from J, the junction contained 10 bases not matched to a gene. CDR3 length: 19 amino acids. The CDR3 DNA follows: TGCGCCAGCAGCCCCCGGACTAGCGGGAGGCCTACAAGCACAGATACGCAGTATTTT. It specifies CASSPRTSGRPTSTDTQYF.

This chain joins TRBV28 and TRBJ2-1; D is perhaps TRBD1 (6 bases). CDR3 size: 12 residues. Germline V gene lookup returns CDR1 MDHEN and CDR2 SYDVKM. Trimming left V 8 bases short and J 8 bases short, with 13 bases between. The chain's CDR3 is CASGPGVDEQFF. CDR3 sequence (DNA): TGTGCCAGCGGGCCAGGGGTTGATGAGCAGTTCTTC.

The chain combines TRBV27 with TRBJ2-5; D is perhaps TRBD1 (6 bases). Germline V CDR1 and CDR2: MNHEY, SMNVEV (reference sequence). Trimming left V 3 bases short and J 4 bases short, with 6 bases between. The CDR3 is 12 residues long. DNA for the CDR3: TGTGCCAGCAGTTTCAGGGGAGAGACCCAGTACTTC. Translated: CASSFRGETQYF.

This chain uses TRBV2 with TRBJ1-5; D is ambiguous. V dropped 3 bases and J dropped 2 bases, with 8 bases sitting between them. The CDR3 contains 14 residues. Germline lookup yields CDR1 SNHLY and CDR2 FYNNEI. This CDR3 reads CASSDTGGNQPQHF. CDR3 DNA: TGTGCCAGCAGTGACACCGGGGGCAATCAGCCCCAGCATTTT.

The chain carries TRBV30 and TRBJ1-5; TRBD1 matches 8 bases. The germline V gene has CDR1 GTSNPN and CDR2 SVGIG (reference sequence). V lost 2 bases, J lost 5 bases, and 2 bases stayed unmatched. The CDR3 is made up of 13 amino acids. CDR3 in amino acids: CAWSNRGDQPQHF. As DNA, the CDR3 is TGTGCCTGGAGTAACAGGGGGGATCAGCCCCAGCATTTT.

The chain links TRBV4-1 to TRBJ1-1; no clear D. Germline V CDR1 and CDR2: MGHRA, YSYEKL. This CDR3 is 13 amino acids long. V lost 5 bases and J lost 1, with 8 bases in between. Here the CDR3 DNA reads TGCGCCAGCAGCAAACACCAGAACACTGAAGCTTTCTTT. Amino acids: CASSKHQNTEAFF.

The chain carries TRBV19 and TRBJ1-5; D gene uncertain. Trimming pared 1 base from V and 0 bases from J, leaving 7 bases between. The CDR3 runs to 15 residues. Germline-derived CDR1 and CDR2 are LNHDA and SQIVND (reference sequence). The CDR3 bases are TGTGCCAGTAGTATAGGATCACTTAGCAATCAGCCCCAGCATTTT. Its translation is CASSIGSLSNQPQHF. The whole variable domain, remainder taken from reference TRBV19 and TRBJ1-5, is DGGITQSPKYLFRKEGQNVTLSCEQNLNHDAMYWYRQDPGQGLRLIYYSQIVNDFQKGDIAEGYSVSREKKESFPLTVTSAQKNPTAFYLCASSIGSLSNQPQHFGDGTRLSIL.